This is a list of T cell receptor beta chains from one sample in a study of cytomegalovirus exposure and HLA in healthy donors. Sequenced by immunoSEQ multiplex PCR; TCRdb stores in-frame clones only, minus some. The data show about 130,000 clones, with around four fifths seen just once and around 19% held by the top ten. The specimen sequenced was PBMCs. The source of these receptors is a young man in good health and CMV-seropositive. The CDR3 runs from the conserved cysteine through the conserved F or W. A D gene is named only where the DNA matches it firmly. The size entry is marked missing in some rows and otherwise reads once, few, many or a size class.

V gene	clone size	J gene	D gene	CDR3 DNA	CDR3 protein
TRBV27	-	TRBJ2-2	TRBD1	TGTGCCAGCAGCCTGGGACAGGGTGGAAACGGGGAGCTGTTTTTT	CASSLGQGGNGELFF
TRBV5-6	-	TRBJ1-1	-	TGTGCCAGCAGCTTGGGGATCGGGGAAATGAGGGCCAACACTGAAGCTTTCTTT	CASSLGIGEMRANTEAFF
TRBV9	-	TRBJ2-7	TRBD1	TGTGCCAGCAGCGTAGACGGGACAGGGGGTTCCTACGAGCAGTACTTC	CASSVDGTGGSYEQYF
TRBV2	-	TRBJ2-7	TRBD1	TGTGCCAGCATCGTAAGGACAGGGAACGACGAGCAGTACTTC	CASIVRTGNDEQYF
TRBV2	-	TRBJ2-3	TRBD2	TGTGCCAGCAGTACTAGCGGGGTTCCAGATACGCAGTATTTT	CASSTSGVPDTQYF
TRBV19	-	TRBJ2-1	-	TGTGCCAGTAGTGCCGGGCAGGGTAGCAATGAGCAGTTCTTC	CASSAGQGSNEQFF
TRBV5-1	few	TRBJ1-1	TRBD1	TGCGCCAGTTTCGGACAGGGTGATACTGAAGCTTTCTTT	CASFGQGDTEAFF
TRBV7-2	once	TRBJ1-5	TRBD1	TGTGCCAGTTCCTCCGGGACAGGGGTTCAGCCCCAGCATTTT	CASSSGTGVQPQHF
TRBV6-4	-	TRBJ2-1	TRBD1	TGTGCCAGCCGGGACAGGGTTTCCGATGAGCAGTTCTTC	CASRDRVSDEQFF
TRBV27	-	TRBJ1-2	-	TGTGCCAGCAGTTTATCGTACCGGGGACTTGGCTACACCTTC	CASSLSYRGLGYTF
TRBV5-1	-	TRBJ1-1	-	TGCGCCAGCGGTACTGGGCCCAGGATAAACATGAACACTGAAGCTTTCTTT	CASGTGPRINMNTEAFF
TRBV27	-	TRBJ2-3	TRBD2	TGTGCCAGCAGTTTATATTCCCTGACTAGCGGGACTAGCACAGATACGCAGTATTTT	CASSLYSLTSGTSTDTQYF
TRBV6-4	-	TRBJ2-3	TRBD2	TGTGCCAGCAGTGTAGGGAGCGGGGACGCGGATACGCAGTATTTT	CASSVGSGDADTQYF
TRBV27	-	TRBJ2-1	-	TGTGCCAGCAGCTTAGACAGAAGCTCCTACAATGAGCAGTTCTTC	CASSLDRSSYNEQFF
TRBV18	-	TRBJ2-1	TRBD2	TGTGCCAGCTCCCTCTGGGCGGGGGGACACAATGAGCAGTTCTTC	CASSLWAGGHNEQFF
TRBV4-1	-	TRBJ2-3	TRBD2	TGCGCCAGCAGCCAAGAGCTAGCGGGCCCCGCAGATACGCAGTATTTT	CASSQELAGPADTQYF
TRBV9	-	TRBJ2-1	-	TGTGCCAGCAGCCAACGTACTAGCTCGATCGGGTACAATGAGCAGTTCTTC	CASSQRTSSIGYNEQFF
TRBV30	few	TRBJ2-6	-	TGTGCCTGGAGTGTGGGCGTCTCTGGGGCCAACGTCCTGACTTTC	CAWSVGVSGANVLTF
TRBV11-3	once	TRBJ2-2	TRBD1	TGTGCCAGCAGCCCAGGGGGGACAGGGGGGACCGGGGAGCTGTTTTTT	CASSPGGTGGTGELFF
TRBV4-1	-	TRBJ1-5	-	TGCGCCAGCAGCCAAGTGGATATGGGCTTCAGCAATCAGCCCCAGCATTTT	CASSQVDMGFSNQPQHF
TRBV25-1	-	TRBJ1-1	TRBD1	TGTGCCAGCGCCCCATCCAAGGGGGCGAGAACTGAAGCTTTCTTT	CASAPSKGARTEAFF
TRBV6-5	few	TRBJ1-1	-	TGTGCCAGCACCTCTTGGAGGGGAAACACTGAAGCTTTCTTT	CASTSWRGNTEAFF
TRBV5-4	-	TRBJ1-4	TRBD1	TGTGCCAGCAGCCTCACAGGGGGCGTTAATGAAAAACTGTTTTTT	CASSLTGGVNEKLFF
TRBV9	-	TRBJ1-3	-	TGTGCCAGCGGCCTCGGGAACACCATATATTTT	CASGLGNTIYF
TRBV5-6	-	TRBJ2-5	-	TGTGCCACCGTCCCCTCGGTGGACTGGACCCCCCCAGAGACCCAGTACTTC	CATVPSVDWTPPETQYF
TRBV6-5	-	TRBJ1-2	-	TGTGCCAGCAGTCACGGACAGAAAGACTACACCTTC	CASSHGQKDYTF
TRBV15	once	TRBJ1-6	-	TGTGCCACCAGCAGAGATCGGGGGTTCGGTTCACCCCTCCACTTT	CATSRDRGFGSPLHF
TRBV7-9	-	TRBJ1-4	-	TGTGCCAGCAGCTCTCCTCGGGGTGAAAAACTGTTTTTT	CASSSPRGEKLFF
TRBV9	few	TRBJ1-3	-	TGTGCCAGCAGCGTAGAAGGGGCTGGAAACACCATATATTTT	CASSVEGAGNTIYF